These T cell receptor beta chains were read from a single sample in a study of blood T cell repertoires in COVID-19. Sequencing used immunoSEQ multiplex PCR; TCRdb keeps in-frame clones, though not all of them. This repertoire shows 75,000 to 80,000 clones, about 88% found once; its top ten account for about a sixth. Source material: peripheral blood. Source of these receptors: a human donor in a cohort sampled during active COVID-19. Both conserved end residues are part of each CDR3. Each record gives: V gene, D gene, clone size, J gene, CDR3 protein, CDR3 DNA. D genes are given only for firm matches. For some rows the clone size is stated as once, few or many, or as a class when expanded; others skip it.

>TRBV30|.|.|TRBJ1-1
CAWSFSSQGPEAFF
TGTGCCTGGAGTTTTTCTTCTCAGGGGCCTGAAGCTTTCTTT
>TRBV5-1|.|once|TRBJ2-7
CASSLGGTLSYEQYF
TGCGCCAGCAGCTTGGGCGGAACGCTATCCTACGAGCAGTACTTC
>TRBV7-2|.|.|TRBJ1-5
CASSFVTGGDGGQPQHF
TGTGCCAGCAGCTTTGTCACGGGGGGCGATGGAGGTCAGCCCCAGCATTTT
>TRBV28|TRBD1|.|TRBJ1-2
CASSLGTAKMGTF
TGTGCCAGCAGTTTAGGGACAGCGAAGATGGGGACCTTC
>TRBV24-1|.|once|TRBJ1-5
CATSDRQALQPQHF
TGTGCCACCAGTGACAGACAGGCTCTTCAGCCCCAGCATTTT
>TRBV3-1/TRBV3-2|.|.|TRBJ2-3
CASSQVVSYGGGPTDTQYF
TGTGCCAGCAGCCAAGTGGTCTCGTATGGGGGGGGGCCCACAGATACGCAGTATTTT
>TRBV19|TRBD1|.|TRBJ1-1
CASADRGPISTEAFF
TGTGCCAGTGCGGACAGGGGTCCAATTAGCACTGAAGCTTTCTTT
>TRBV5-1|TRBD1|.|TRBJ2-5
CASSRGQGLGETQYF
TGCGCCAGCAGCCGGGGACAGGGCCTTGGAGAGACCCAGTACTTC
>TRBV7-6|TRBD1|.|TRBJ1-3
CASSVTGQEENTIYF
TGTGCCAGCAGCGTCACGGGACAGGAGGAAAACACCATATATTTT
>TRBV5-6|TRBD1|.|TRBJ2-7
CASSFLDRAHYEQYF
TGTGCCAGCAGCTTCCTGGACAGGGCCCACTACGAGCAGTACTTC
>TRBV6-5|.|.|TRBJ2-7
CASSYSKQGGNYEQYF
TGTGCCAGCAGTTACTCGAAACAGGGAGGGAACTACGAGCAGTACTTC
>TRBV18|.|.|TRBJ1-1
CASSPGHPEDTEAFF
TGTGCCAGCTCACCTGGCCACCCCGAGGACACTGAAGCTTTCTTT
>TRBV11-2|TRBD2|.|TRBJ2-3
CASSPRTSGSDTQYF
TGTGCCAGCAGCCCCCGGACTAGCGGGAGTGATACGCAGTATTTT
>TRBV2|.|few|TRBJ2-2
CASTLAATGELFF
TGTGCCAGCACCCTAGCAGCCACCGGGGAGCTGTTTTTT
>TRBV6-1|TRBD1|.|TRBJ2-1
CASSEGDSSYNEQFF
TGTGCCAGCAGTGAGGGGGACAGCTCCTACAATGAGCAGTTCTTC
>TRBV5-4|TRBD1|.|TRBJ2-5
CASTGDRGRGQETQYF
TGTGCCAGCACCGGGGACAGGGGAAGAGGGCAAGAGACCCAGTACTTC
>TRBV4-2|TRBD1|.|TRBJ2-3
CASSPPPGQGADTQYF
TGTGCCAGCAGCCCCCCCCCTGGACAGGGGGCAGATACGCAGTATTTT